The 26 T cell receptor beta chains below come from one sample, sequenced in a study of blood T cells in healthy people across ages. Together with a sample-barcoded 5' primer, a J-beta primer mix was included in a second PCR lasting roughly 6 to 12 cycles. TCRdb recomputed calls from the 5' RACE reads with MiXCR, one row per CDR3 protein. The sample carries 1.5 million to 2 million distinct CDR3 sequences, about 49% recorded once. The sample consisted of blood. Every receptor here comes from a woman aged 40 to 50 in good health.

The V and J genes are TRBV29-1 and TRBJ2-5; 9 positions match TRBD2. V was pared by 6 bases and J by 5 bases, with 7 bases of the junction left unmatched. The germline V gene encodes CDR1 SQVTM and CDR2 ANQGSEA. This CDR3 is 13 amino acids long. CDR3 in amino acids: CSVPAGGTETQYF. CDR3 bases: TGCAGCGTACCAGCGGGGGGCACGGAGACCCAGTACTTC.

The chain combines TRBV7-9 with TRBJ1-2; maybe TRBD1 (6 bases). Germline lookup yields CDR1 SEHNR and CDR2 FQNEAQ (reference sequence). With 5 bases removed from V and 5 bases from J, the gap between germline ends came to 18 bases. CDR3 size: 15 residues. CDR3 residues: CASSQWRGAQYGYTF. The CDR3 DNA follows: TGTGCCAGCAGCCAGTGGAGGGGGGCTCAATATGGCTACACCTTC.

This clonotype was seen only a few times. The rearrangement joins TRBV3-1 to TRBJ2-3; D is possibly TRBD1 (5 bases). The CDR3 length is 13 residues. The V gene's germline CDR1 is LGHDT and CDR2 YNNKEL (reference sequence). V lost 6 bases and J lost 8, with 15 bases in between. CDR3 sequence: CASRSAEGATQYF. The CDR3, as DNA: TGTGCCAGCAGATCCGCGGAAGGGGCTACGCAGTATTTT.

This chain connects TRBV9 to TRBJ2-1; 7 bases are shared with TRBD2. CDR1 SGDLS and CDR2 YYNGEE come from the germline V gene. Trimming cost V 4 bases and J 2 bases; bases outside gene matches: 6. The CDR3 length is 15 residues. The CDR3 region is CASSPLAETYNEQFF. CDR3 DNA sequence: TGTGCCAGCAGCCCTCTAGCGGAGACCTACAATGAGCAGTTCTTC.

The chain links TRBV28 to TRBJ2-4, with D maybe TRBD1 (6 bases). From germline, CDR1 is MDHEN and CDR2 SYDVKM. V was clipped by 6 bases and J by 5 bases, with 11 bases between them. The length of the CDR3 is 13 residues. CDR3 DNA: TGTGCCAGCAGGCGACAGGTACAAAACATTCAGTACTTC. Translation gives CASRRQVQNIQYF.

The chain carries TRBV18 and TRBJ2-1, with TRBD2 matching 11 bases. The CDR3 has 17 residues. The V gene end was trimmed by 2 bases and the J gene end by 6 bases; junction bases not matched to a gene: 9. CDR1 and CDR2 from the germline V gene are KGHSH and LQKENI. The DNA of the CDR3 is TGTGCCAGCTCACCAAAGTTGAGACTAGCGGGGACCAATGAGCAGTTCTTC. Translating it yields CASSPKLRLAGTNEQFF. Complete variable domain (other parts from reference TRBV18 and TRBJ2-1): NAGVMQNPRHLVRRRGQEARLRCSPMKGHSHVYWYRQLPEEGLKFMVYLQKENIIDESGMPKERFSAEFPKEGPSILRIQQVVRGDSAAYFCASSPKLRLAGTNEQFFGPGTRLTVL.

The chain recombines TRBV18 with TRBJ2-1; TRBD1 matches 11 bases. The CDR3 is 15 amino acids. Looked up from germline, CDR1 is KGHSH and CDR2 is LQKENI. V trimming: 4 bases; J trimming: 5 bases; junction bases outside the gene matches: 4. CDR3 region: CASSRPGQGDNEQFF. The CDR3 region has the DNA TGTGCCAGCTCACGCCCGGGACAGGGGGACAATGAGCAGTTCTTC.

The rearrangement joins TRBV7-2 to TRBJ2-1; 8 nucleotides align to TRBD1. The tail of the sequence fits TRBJ2-7 better, so the J call may be wrong. The CDR3 is made up of 15 amino acids. CDR1 is SGHTA and CDR2 is FQGNSA in the germline V gene. The CDR3 is CASSSGGIGYNEQYF. Written as DNA, the CDR3 is TGTGCCAGCAGCTCAGGGGGCATAGGGTACAATGAGCAGTACTTC.

There are a few counts of this clonotype. The rearrangement links TRBV6-5 to TRBJ2-3; D not resolved. V was trimmed by 4 bases and J by 4 bases, leaving 12 bases between them. There are 14 residues in the CDR3. Germline V gene sequence: CDR1 MNHEY, CDR2 SVGAGI. Written as DNA, the CDR3 is TGTGCCAGCAGTTTGACTGTAGAGGCAGATACGCAGTATTTT. Encoded protein: CASSLTVEADTQYF.

For this clonotype: Sequence at one end of the junction differs from germline and may be a read error. The chain carries TRBV27 and TRBJ1-2; the D is unclear. CDR3 length equals 18 residues. The germline V gene has CDR1 MNHEY and CDR2 SMNVEV (reference sequence). The chain's CDR3 is CASSLSAQAPISNYDYTF. The CDR3 DNA sequence: TGTGCCAGCAGTTTATCCGCCCAGGCCCCCATTTCTAACTATGACTACACCTTC.

This chain connects TRBV28 to TRBJ1-2; D gene ambiguous. Germline values: CDR1 MDHEN, CDR2 SYDVKM. V was shortened by 2 bases and J by 8 bases, with 12 bases between the two germline ends. CDR3 length equals 13 residues. The CDR3 region is CASSLLQKWGYTF. In nucleotides, the CDR3 is TGTGCCAGCAGTTTACTGCAGAAATGGGGCTACACCTTC.

The chain employs TRBV20-1 and TRBJ2-5, with D uncertain. Germline loops: CDR1 DFQATT, CDR2 SNEGSKA (reference sequence). This CDR3 has 13 amino acids. The ends were cut back, 2 bases at V and 0 bases at J, with 7 bases in the middle. CDR3: CSARKGNQETQYF. CDR3 nucleotide sequence: TGCAGTGCTAGAAAGGGCAACCAAGAGACCCAGTACTTC.

Concerning this clonotype: An end of the junction does not agree with germline; a read error may underlie this. The genes are TRBV20-1 and TRBJ2-3, with D maybe TRBD2 (5 bases). CDR1 DFQATT and CDR2 SNEGSKA come from the germline V gene (reference sequence). This CDR3 has 15 amino acids. The CDR3 DNA is TGCAGTGCTGGTGGAATGACGGGGAACACAAATACGCAGTATTTT. Amino acid sequence: CSAGGMTGNTNTQYF.

This chain uses TRBV4-1 with TRBJ2-3, with 9 positions matching TRBD1. CDR1 is MGHRA and CDR2 is YSYEKL in the germline V gene. With 3 bases clipped from V and 4 bases from J, the junction kept 5 bases outside the gene matches. CDR3 length: 15 amino acids. Here the CDR3 DNA reads TGCGCCAGCAGCCATGGGGACAGGGTGGCAGATACGCAGTATTTT. The encoded protein is CASSHGDRVADTQYF.

This chain connects TRBV11-3 to TRBJ2-4; TRBD1 or TRBD2 may be the D gene (5 bases each). Gene TRBJ2-7 matches the end of the DNA better, so the J call may be wrong. The length of the CDR3 is 14 residues. Germline V gives CDR1 SGHNT, CDR2 YENEEA. The CDR3 nucleotides are TGTGCCAGCAGCTTAGGGGGCATGGGGGTCGAGCAGTACTTC. Amino acids: CASSLGGMGVEQYF.

In this sample, this clonotype turned up a few times. The rearrangement links TRBV20-1 to TRBJ2-7, with D perhaps matching TRBD1 (6 bases). CDR1 DFQATT and CDR2 SNEGSKA come from the germline V gene (reference sequence). V lost 5 bases, J lost 0 bases, and 11 bases lay in between. CDR3 length: 13 residues. The DNA of the CDR3 is TGCAGTGCTCGTAGGGGGAGCTCCTACGAGCAGTACTTC. Protein product: CSARRGSSYEQYF.

The V gene is TRBV4-1, the J gene TRBJ1-1; D gene unclear. Germline assignment: CDR1 MGHRA and CDR2 YSYEKL. V lost 3 bases and J 8 bases, leaving 10 bases between the germline ends. The CDR3 is 12 residues long. The CDR3 loop reads CASSHSMTEAFF. In DNA form, the CDR3 reads TGCGCCAGCAGCCATTCCATGACAGAAGCTTTCTTT.

The chain uses TRBV4-3 and TRBJ2-5; D unresolved. With 4 bases removed from V and 2 bases from J, the gap between germline ends came to 11 bases. Per germline, CDR1 LGHNA and CDR2 YSLEER. The CDR3 runs to 14 residues. In DNA form, the CDR3 reads TGCGCCAGCAGCCGAGGACCATGGCAAGAGACCCAGTACTTC. It specifies CASSRGPWQETQYF.

The rearrangement links TRBV2 to TRBJ2-3, with 7 bases matching TRBD2. Germline CDR1 and CDR2: SNHLY and FYNNEI. Trimming took 2 bases from V and 4 from J; bases not matched to a gene: 9. The CDR3 has 16 residues. The chain's CDR3 is CASSELTGGGADTQYF. The CDR3 region has the DNA TGTGCCAGCAGTGAACTTACAGGTGGGGGGGCAGATACGCAGTATTTT.

For the CDR3, the DNA is TGTGCCAGCAGCCAGACAGGGGACACAGATACGCAGTATTTT. It translates to CASSQTGDTDTQYF. The chain links TRBV7-3 to TRBJ2-3; TRBD1 matches 8 bases. Germline V gene lookup returns CDR1 SGHTA and CDR2 FQGTGA. CDR3 length: 14 residues. The V segment lost 5 bases and the J segment 2 bases; nucleotides outside the gene matches: 3.

CDR3 nucleotides: TGTGCCAGCAGTCCCCTCCCTTGCGGGGGGCTGTCCAAAAACATTCAGTACTTC. It is translated as CASSPLPCGGLSKNIQYF. The rearrangement joins TRBV27 to TRBJ2-4; 8 nucleotides align to TRBD2. This CDR3 has 18 residues. CDR1 MNHEY and CDR2 SMNVEV come from the germline V gene (reference sequence). V trimming: 5 bases; J trimming: 2 bases; junction bases outside the gene matches: 14.

The J gene is TRBJ1-2, the V gene TRBV20-1; D not resolved. Germline CDR1 DFQATT, CDR2 SNEGSKA (reference sequence). There are 10 residues in the CDR3. Trimming cost V 5 bases and J 7 bases, with 8 bases left between them. The CDR3 reads CSAVPGGYTF. DNA of the CDR3: TGCAGTGCTGTACCGGGTGGCTACACCTTC.

This chain joins TRBV7-2 and TRBJ2-3, with 9 bases aligning to TRBD2. This CDR3 is built from 18 residues. CDR1 is SGHTA, CDR2 FQGNSA, per germline. The V gene end was trimmed by 1 base and the J gene end by 4 bases; junction bases not matched to a gene: 12. The CDR3 region is CASSLVPSGTSYADTQYF. In DNA form, the CDR3 reads TGTGCCAGCAGCTTAGTACCCTCCGGGACTAGCTACGCAGATACGCAGTATTTT.

The rearrangement links TRBV6-5 to TRBJ1-5, with a possible D match to TRBD1 (5 bases). Germline V gene lookup returns CDR1 MNHEY and CDR2 SVGAGI. Trimming shortened V by 6 bases and J by 6 bases, and 15 bases separated the two germline ends. This CDR3 spans 14 amino acids. The CDR3 sequence: CASRRDGTAQPQHF. The CDR3 bases are TGTGCCAGCAGACGCGACGGGACGGCTCAGCCCCAGCATTTT.

This clonotype was seen only a few times. The chain uses TRBV18 and TRBJ2-2; TRBD1 aligns across 8 bases. This CDR3 has 17 amino acids. Germline V gene lookup returns CDR1 KGHSH and CDR2 LQKENI. V lost 3 bases and J lost 0; bases outside the gene matches: 6. The CDR3 DNA follows: TGTGCCAGCTCACCGCGTGGACAGGGAGCGAACACCGGGGAGCTGTTTTTT. Protein: CASSPRGQGANTGELFF.

With respect to this clonotype: Given a much more abundant clone one base away, this may be a read error. The chain combines TRBV4-1 with TRBJ2-3; TRBD2 agrees at 9 bases. This CDR3 has 15 residues. From germline, CDR1 is MGHRA and CDR2 YSYEKL. V lost 2 bases, J lost 1 base, and 1 base stayed unmatched. The CDR3 reads CASSQRLAGTDTQYF. The DNA for the CDR3 is TGCGCCAGCAGCCAACGACTAGCGGGCACAGATACGCAGTATTTT.